Below, 20 T cell receptor beta chains from the same sample are listed, as sequenced in a study of blood T cell repertoires in COVID-19. Sequencing used immunoSEQ multiplex PCR; TCRdb keeps in-frame clones, though not all of them. The sample has approximately 72,000 clones; approximately 85% are singletons. Material: peripheral blood. The source of these receptors is a woman at least 80 years old with active or convalescent COVID-19.

This chain uses TRBV19 with TRBJ2-3; D might be TRBD2 (6 bases). V dropped 7 bases and J dropped 3 bases, with 17 bases sitting between them. This CDR3 region has 15 residues. Germline V lookup: CDR1 LNHDA, CDR2 SQIVND (reference sequence). The CDR3 sequence is CASTPRQGGTDTQYF. The CDR3 DNA sequence: TGTGCCAGTACCCCCCGGCAGGGAGGAACAGATACGCAGTATTTT.

This clone was seen only once. This CDR3 reads CASSFHQGLGGNTIYF. CDR3 bases: TGTGCCAGCAGCTTTCACCAGGGTTTAGGGGGAAACACCATATATTTT. This chain uses TRBV5-6 with TRBJ1-3; TRBD1 might be the D (5 bases). Trimming removed 2 bases from V and 4 bases from J, with 16 bases in between. Germline V gene sequence: CDR1 SGHDT, CDR2 YYEEEE. CDR3 size: 16 residues. The complete variable domain, with remaining parts taken from reference TRBV5-6 and TRBJ1-3, reads DAGVTQSPTHLIKTRGQQVTLRCSPKSGHDTVSWYQQALGQGPQFIFQYYEEEERQRGNFPDRFSGHQFPNYSSELNVNALLLGDSALYLCASSFHQGLGGNTIYFGEGSWLTVV.

This clone was detected once. The chain carries TRBV5-1 and TRBJ2-1; 9 bases align to TRBD2. V lost 3 bases, J lost 6 bases, and 10 bases stayed unmatched. The CDR3 totals 16 residues. Germline V gene data show CDR1 as SGHRS and CDR2 as YFSETQ. CDR3 sequence reads: CASSSNRGLAGNEQFF. The CDR3 DNA follows: TGCGCCAGCAGCTCCAATAGGGGACTAGCCGGCAATGAGCAGTTCTTC.

A few counts support this clone. The rearrangement uses TRBV6-2 or TRBV6-3 and TRBJ2-1; D gene uncertain. CDR1 is MNHEY, CDR2 SVGEGT, per germline. V dropped 5 bases and J dropped 4 bases, with 15 bases sitting between them. This CDR3 contains 15 residues. CDR3 coding DNA: TGTGCCAGCAGTCAAGGCGGCATCGGATACAATGAGCAGTTCTTC. It translates to CASSQGGIGYNEQFF.

This rearrangement joins TRBV3-1 (or the pseudogene TRBV3-2) to TRBJ2-2, with 8 bases aligning to TRBD1. The V gene end was trimmed by 4 bases and the J gene end by 7 bases; junction bases not matched to a gene: 2. Germline V gene lookup returns CDR1 LGHDT and CDR2 YNNKEL (reference sequence). There are 13 residues in the CDR3. The CDR3 DNA is TGTGCCAGCAGCCCGACAGGGGTCGGGGAGCTGTTTTTT. Protein sequence: CASSPTGVGELFF.

J is TRBJ1-3 and V is TRBV5-1; D not resolved. This CDR3 spans 17 amino acids. The germline CDR1 and CDR2 sequences are SGHRS and YFSETQ. The ends were cut back, 2 bases at V and 0 bases at J, with 15 bases in the middle. The CDR3 bases are TGCGCCAGCAGCTTAACAGCCCCCACGTTCTCTGGAAACACCATATATTTT. This gives the protein CASSLTAPTFSGNTIYF.

The rearrangement links TRBV10-3 to TRBJ1-2, with TRBD1 matching 12 bases. The CDR3 has 15 amino acids. J lost 6 bases, V lost 9 bases, and 11 bases had no gene match. Germline loops: CDR1 ENHRY, CDR2 SYGVKD. CDR3 amino acids: CAIVPGQGARDGYTF. The CDR3 bases are TGTGCCATTGTGCCGGGACAGGGGGCGCGGGATGGCTACACCTTC.

The count of this clone is one. The chain combines TRBV5-8 with TRBJ1-2; D uncertain. V lost 2 bases and J lost 8, with 13 bases in between. The CDR3 contains 13 residues. Germline CDR1 is SGHTS and CDR2 is YDEGEE. DNA for the CDR3: TGTGCCAGCAGCTTTAAGTCCCTGCGGGGCTACACCTTC. Encoded protein: CASSFKSLRGYTF. The variable domain in full, with the rest retrieved from reference TRBV5-8 and TRBJ1-2, is EAGVTQSPTHLIKTRGQQATLRCSPISGHTSVYWYQQALGLGLQFLLWYDEGEERNRGNFPPRFSGRQFPNYSSELNVNALELEDSALYLCASSFKSLRGYTFGSGTRLTVV.

The V call is TRBV6-5, the J call TRBJ2-3; 7 nucleotides match TRBD2. The CDR3 covers 15 residues. The J segment lost 2 bases and the V segment lost 3 bases, leaving 5 bases of the junction unmatched. Germline lookup yields CDR1 MNHEY and CDR2 SVGAGI. CDR3 DNA sequence: TGTGCCAGCAGTTATTTCGCGGGGGACACAGATACGCAGTATTTT. Translating it yields CASSYFAGDTDTQYF.

The chain combines TRBV14 with TRBJ2-5, with 9 bases aligning to TRBD2. CDR1 is SGHDN and CDR2 is FVKESK in the germline V gene. V was pared by 5 bases and J by 0 bases, with 7 bases of the junction left unmatched. The CDR3 consists of 16 residues. DNA of the CDR3: TGTGCCAGCAGCGAAGGTGCGGGGGGGTACCAAGAGACCCAGTACTTC. Protein: CASSEGAGGYQETQYF.

This chain links TRBV29-1 with TRBJ2-1, with D possibly matching TRBD1 (5 bases). Per the germline V gene, CDR1 is SQVTM and CDR2 is ANQGSEA. Trimming pared 5 bases from V and 5 bases from J, leaving 10 bases between. This CDR3 comprises 12 residues. The CDR3 region has the DNA TGCAGCGTTCAAAGACAGCACAATGAGCAGTTCTTC. It codes for CSVQRQHNEQFF.

This clone turned up a few times. The chain carries TRBV10-3 and TRBJ2-7; TRBD2 agrees at 11 bases. The CDR3 spans 15 residues. V lost 6 bases, J lost 1 base, and 5 bases stayed unmatched. Germline V lookup: CDR1 ENHRY, CDR2 SYGVKD. This CDR3 reads CAISQGLAVSYEQYF. The CDR3 region has the DNA TGTGCCATCAGCCAGGGACTAGCGGTGTCCTACGAGCAGTACTTC.

J is TRBJ2-1 and V is TRBV11-3; the D gene is possibly TRBD1 (5 bases). Per the germline V gene, CDR1 is SGHNT and CDR2 is YENEEA. The length of the CDR3 is 13 residues. V shed 5 bases and J shed 5 bases, with 10 bases lying between them. The CDR3 DNA is TGTGCCAGCAGCAGGGGTTTTAACAATGAGCAGTTCTTC. The encoded protein is CASSRGFNNEQFF.

The chain has TRBV25-1 and TRBJ1-1, with TRBD1 as a possible D gene (6 bases). Between the trimmed V and J ends, which lost 5 bases and 0 bases, there was a span of 10 bases. The CDR3 has 14 amino acids. Germline lookup yields CDR1 MGHDK and CDR2 SYGVNS. CDR3 DNA: TGTGCCAGCAGTTACGGACAGATGAACACTGAAGCTTTCTTT. This codes for CASSYGQMNTEAFF.

CDR3 DNA: TGCGCCAGCAGTGTCTCGAGAACGGAGGGGCGAATTAACTATGGCTACACCTTC. Amino acid sequence: CASSVSRTEGRINYGYTF. This chain connects TRBV10-2 to TRBJ1-2; TRBD1 is a possible D gene (5 bases). Germline V CDR1 and CDR2: WSHSY, SAAADI. The CDR3 has 18 residues. Trimming shortened V by 4 bases and J by 1 base, and 22 bases separated the two germline ends.

The chain joins TRBV5-1 to TRBJ1-1; 9 nucleotides align to TRBD1. Trimming took 5 bases from V and 1 from J; bases not matched to a gene: 6. The CDR3 runs 15 residues. Germline-derived CDR1 and CDR2 are SGHRS and YFSETQ. The chain's CDR3 is CASRRETGGNTEAFF. The CDR3 region has the DNA TGCGCCAGCAGGAGGGAGACAGGGGGGAACACTGAAGCTTTCTTT. Using reference TRBV5-1 and TRBJ1-1 for the parts outside the CDR3, the full variable domain is KAGVTQTPRYLIKTRGQQVTLSCSPISGHRSVSWYQQTPGQGLQFLFEYFSETQRNKGNFPGRFSGRQFSNSRSEMNVSTLELGDSALYLCASRRETGGNTEAFFGQGTRLTVV.

The chain employs TRBV6-2 or TRBV6-3 and TRBJ1-2, with 10 bases matching TRBD1. V dropped 2 bases and J dropped 4; count of bases not matched to a gene: 7. Germline CDR1 reads MNHEY; CDR2 reads SVGEGT. CDR3 length: 16 amino acids. The CDR3 loop is CASSYQTGGQGYGYTF. Written as DNA, the CDR3 is TGTGCCAGCAGTTACCAGACAGGGGGCCAGGGCTATGGCTACACCTTC.

The J gene is TRBJ2-1, the V gene TRBV7-2, with TRBD2 as a possible D gene (5 bases). The CDR3 covers 15 residues. Germline-derived CDR1 and CDR2 are SGHTA and FQGNSA. Trimming left V 1 base short and J 9 bases short, with 16 bases between. CDR3 DNA sequence: TGTGCCAGCAGCTTAGATCCGGCGCGGGTAGGTGAGCAGTTCTTC. Protein sequence: CASSLDPARVGEQFF.

In this sample, this clone turned up once. The V gene is TRBV10-1, the J gene TRBJ1-1; 7 nucleotides match TRBD1. Germline CDR1 WNHNN, CDR2 SYGVQD (reference sequence). Trimming cost V 6 bases and J 4 bases; bases outside gene matches: 11. This CDR3 is built from 15 residues. The CDR3 DNA sequence: TGCGCCAGCAGCCCGTGGACAGGTATTATCACTGAAGCTTTCTTT. Its protein is CASSPWTGIITEAFF.

V is TRBV19 and J is TRBJ2-2, with 9 bases aligning to TRBD1. The germline V gene encodes CDR1 LNHDA and CDR2 SQIVND (reference sequence). This CDR3 is built from 15 residues. J gave up 4 bases and V 4 bases, and 4 bases lay outside the gene matches. The CDR3 region has the DNA TGTGCCAGTAGTAACCGGGACAGGGTCACCGGGGAGCTGTTTTTT. It is translated as CASSNRDRVTGELFF.